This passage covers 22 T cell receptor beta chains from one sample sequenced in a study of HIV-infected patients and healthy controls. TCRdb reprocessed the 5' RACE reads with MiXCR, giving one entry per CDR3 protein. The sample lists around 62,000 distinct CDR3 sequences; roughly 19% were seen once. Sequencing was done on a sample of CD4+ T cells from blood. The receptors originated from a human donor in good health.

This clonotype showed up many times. CDR3 nucleotide sequence: TGCAGCAGTGCGGGAGCGTACCAAGAGACCCAGTACTTC. The encoded protein is CSSAGAYQETQYF. This chain joins TRBV29-1 and TRBJ2-5; 7 nucleotides line up with TRBD2. The trim removed 8 bases at V and 0 bases at J, leaving 6 bases unmatched. The CDR3 consists of 13 residues. The V gene's germline CDR1 is SQVTM and CDR2 ANQGSEA.

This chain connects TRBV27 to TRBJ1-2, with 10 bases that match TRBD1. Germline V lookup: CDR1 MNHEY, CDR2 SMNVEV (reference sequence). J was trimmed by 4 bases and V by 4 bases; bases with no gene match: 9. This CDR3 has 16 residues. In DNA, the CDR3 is TGTGCCAGCAGTTCACGGGACAGGGGAAAAGCCTATGGCTACACCTTC. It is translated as CASSSRDRGKAYGYTF.

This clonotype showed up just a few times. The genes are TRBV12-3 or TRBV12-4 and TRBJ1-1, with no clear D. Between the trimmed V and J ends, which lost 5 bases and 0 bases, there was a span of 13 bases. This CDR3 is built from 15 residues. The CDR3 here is CASSRSATLNTEAFF. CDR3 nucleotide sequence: TGTGCCAGCAGTCGAAGTGCCACCTTGAACACTGAAGCTTTCTTT.

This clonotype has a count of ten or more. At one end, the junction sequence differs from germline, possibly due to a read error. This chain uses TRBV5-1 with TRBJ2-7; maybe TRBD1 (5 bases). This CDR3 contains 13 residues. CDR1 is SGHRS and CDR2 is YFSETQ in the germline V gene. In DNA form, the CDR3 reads TGCGCCAGCAGATTGGCAGGGAATTACGAGCAGTACTTC. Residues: CASRLAGNYEQYF.

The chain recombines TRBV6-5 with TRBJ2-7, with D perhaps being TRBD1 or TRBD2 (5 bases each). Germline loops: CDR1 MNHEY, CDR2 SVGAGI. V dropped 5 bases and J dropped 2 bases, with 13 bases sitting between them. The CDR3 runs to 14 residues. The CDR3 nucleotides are TGTGCCAGCAGTCTGGGGACGGCGACCTACGAGCAGTACTTC. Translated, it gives CASSLGTATYEQYF.

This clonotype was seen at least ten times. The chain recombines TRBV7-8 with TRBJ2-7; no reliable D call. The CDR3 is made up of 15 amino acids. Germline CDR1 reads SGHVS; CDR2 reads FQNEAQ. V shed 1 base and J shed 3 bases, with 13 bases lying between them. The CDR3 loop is CASSLVGSYYYEQYF. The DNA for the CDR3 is TGTGCCAGCAGCTTAGTCGGCAGCTACTACTACGAGCAGTACTTC.

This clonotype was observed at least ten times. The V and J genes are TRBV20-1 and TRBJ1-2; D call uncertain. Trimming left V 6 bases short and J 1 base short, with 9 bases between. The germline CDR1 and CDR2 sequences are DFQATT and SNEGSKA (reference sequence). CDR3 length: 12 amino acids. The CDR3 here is CSASPFNYGYTF. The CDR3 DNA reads TGCAGTGCAAGTCCTTTTAACTATGGCTACACCTTC.

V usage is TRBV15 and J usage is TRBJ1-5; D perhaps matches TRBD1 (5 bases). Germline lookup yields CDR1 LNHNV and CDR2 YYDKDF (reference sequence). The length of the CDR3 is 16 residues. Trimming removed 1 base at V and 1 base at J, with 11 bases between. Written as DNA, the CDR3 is TGTGCCACCAGCAGAGTTCACGGGGGGAGCAATCAGCCCCAGCATTTT. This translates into CATSRVHGGSNQPQHF.

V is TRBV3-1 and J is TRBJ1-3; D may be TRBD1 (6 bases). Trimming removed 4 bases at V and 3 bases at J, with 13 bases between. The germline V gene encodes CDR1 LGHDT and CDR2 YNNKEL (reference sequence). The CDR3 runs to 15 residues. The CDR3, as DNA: TGTGCCAGCAGCCCCGACAGGTCCCGTGGAAACACCATATATTTT. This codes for CASSPDRSRGNTIYF. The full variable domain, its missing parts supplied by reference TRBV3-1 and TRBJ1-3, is DTAVSQTPKYLVTQMGNDKSIKCEQNLGHDTMYWYKQDSKKFLKIMFSYNNKELIINETVPNRFSPKSPDKAHLNLHINSLELGDSAVYFCASSPDRSRGNTIYFGEGSWLTVV.

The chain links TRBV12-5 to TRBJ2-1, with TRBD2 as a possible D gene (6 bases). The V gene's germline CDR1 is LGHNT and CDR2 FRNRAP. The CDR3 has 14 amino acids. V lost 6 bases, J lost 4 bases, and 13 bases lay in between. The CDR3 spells CASGLGAGYNEQFF. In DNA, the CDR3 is TGTGCTAGTGGCTTAGGGGCGGGGTACAATGAGCAGTTCTTC. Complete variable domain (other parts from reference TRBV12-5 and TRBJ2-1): DARVTQTPRHKVTEMGQEVTMRCQPILGHNTVFWYRQTMMQGLELLAYFRNRAPLDDSGMPKDRFSAEMPDATLATLKIQPSEPRDSAVYFCASGLGAGYNEQFFGPGTRLTVL.

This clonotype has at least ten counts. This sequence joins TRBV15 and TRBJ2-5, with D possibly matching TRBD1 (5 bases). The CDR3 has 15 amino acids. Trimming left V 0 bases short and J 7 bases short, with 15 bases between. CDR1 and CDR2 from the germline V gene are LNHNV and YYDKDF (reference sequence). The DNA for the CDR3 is TGTGCCACCAGCAGAGAAGGCAGGCAGGGTGGGACCCAGTACTTC. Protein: CATSREGRQGGTQYF.

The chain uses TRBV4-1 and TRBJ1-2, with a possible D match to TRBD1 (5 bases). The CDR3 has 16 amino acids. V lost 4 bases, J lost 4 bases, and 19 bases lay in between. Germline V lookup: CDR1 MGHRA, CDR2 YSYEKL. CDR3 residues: CASSLSTGTELYGYTF. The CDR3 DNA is TGCGCCAGCAGCCTCAGTACCGGGACGGAACTCTATGGCTACACCTTC.

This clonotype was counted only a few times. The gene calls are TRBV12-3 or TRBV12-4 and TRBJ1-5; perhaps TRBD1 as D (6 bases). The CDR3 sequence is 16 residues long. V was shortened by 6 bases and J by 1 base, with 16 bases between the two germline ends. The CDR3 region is CASRLGGGRSNQPQHF. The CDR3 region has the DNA TGTGCCAGCAGGCTAGGGGGAGGGAGGAGCAATCAGCCCCAGCATTTT.

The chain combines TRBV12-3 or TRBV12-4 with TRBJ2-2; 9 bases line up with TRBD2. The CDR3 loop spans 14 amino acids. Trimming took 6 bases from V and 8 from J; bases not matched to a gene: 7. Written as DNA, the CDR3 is TGTGCCAGCAGCCCCGGACTAGCGATGGGGGAGCTGTTTTTT. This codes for CASSPGLAMGELFF.

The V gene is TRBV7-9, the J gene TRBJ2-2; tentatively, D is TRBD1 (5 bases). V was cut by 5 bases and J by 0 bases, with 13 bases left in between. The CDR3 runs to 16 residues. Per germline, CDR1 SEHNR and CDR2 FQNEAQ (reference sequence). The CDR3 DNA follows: TGTGCCAGCAGCAGACAGTCCCTCGCGAACACCGGGGAGCTGTTTTTT. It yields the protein CASSRQSLANTGELFF. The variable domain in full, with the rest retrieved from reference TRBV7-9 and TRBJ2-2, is DTGVSQNPRHKITKRGQNVTFRCDPISEHNRLYWYRQTLGQGPEFLTYFQNEAQLEKSRLLSDRFSAERPKGSFSTLEIQRTEQGDSAMYLCASSRQSLANTGELFFGEGSRLTVL.

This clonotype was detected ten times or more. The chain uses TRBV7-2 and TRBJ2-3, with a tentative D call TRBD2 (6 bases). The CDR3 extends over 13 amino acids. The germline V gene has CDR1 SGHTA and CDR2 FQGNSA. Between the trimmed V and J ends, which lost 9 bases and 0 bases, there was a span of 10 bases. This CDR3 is CASKRGSTDTQYF. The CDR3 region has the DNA TGTGCCAGTAAACGGGGGAGCACAGATACGCAGTATTTT.

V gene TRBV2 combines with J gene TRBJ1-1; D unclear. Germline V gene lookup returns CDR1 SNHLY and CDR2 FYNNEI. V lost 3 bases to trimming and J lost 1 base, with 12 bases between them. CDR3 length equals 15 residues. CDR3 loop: CASSELNLWNTEAFF. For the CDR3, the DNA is TGTGCCAGCAGTGAGCTGAACCTGTGGAACACTGAAGCTTTCTTT.

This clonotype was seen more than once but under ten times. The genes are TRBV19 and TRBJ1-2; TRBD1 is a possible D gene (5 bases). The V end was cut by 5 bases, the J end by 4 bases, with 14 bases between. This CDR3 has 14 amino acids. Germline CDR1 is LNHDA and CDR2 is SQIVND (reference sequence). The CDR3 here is CASSDHDSLYGYTF. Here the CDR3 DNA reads TGTGCCAGTAGTGATCATGACAGTCTCTATGGCTACACCTTC.

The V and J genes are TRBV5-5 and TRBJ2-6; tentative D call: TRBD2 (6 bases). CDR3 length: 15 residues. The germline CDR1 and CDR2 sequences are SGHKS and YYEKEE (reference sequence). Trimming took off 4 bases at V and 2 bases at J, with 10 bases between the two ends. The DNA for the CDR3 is TGTGCCAGCAGCGCGACGGGGGCTGGGGCCAACGTCCTGACTTTC. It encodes CASSATGAGANVLTF.

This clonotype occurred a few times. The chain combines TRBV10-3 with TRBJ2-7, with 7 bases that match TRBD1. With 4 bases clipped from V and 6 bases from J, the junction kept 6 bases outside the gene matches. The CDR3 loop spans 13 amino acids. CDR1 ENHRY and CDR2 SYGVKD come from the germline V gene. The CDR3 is CAISVNRGSEQYF. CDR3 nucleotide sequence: TGTGCCATCAGTGTCAACAGGGGTTCCGAGCAGTACTTC.

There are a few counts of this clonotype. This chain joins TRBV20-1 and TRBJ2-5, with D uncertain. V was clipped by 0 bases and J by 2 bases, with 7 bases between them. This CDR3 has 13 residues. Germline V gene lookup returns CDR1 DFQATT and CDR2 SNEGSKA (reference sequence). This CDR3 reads CSARDIAQETQYF. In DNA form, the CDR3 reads TGCAGTGCTAGAGATATAGCTCAAGAGACCCAGTACTTC.

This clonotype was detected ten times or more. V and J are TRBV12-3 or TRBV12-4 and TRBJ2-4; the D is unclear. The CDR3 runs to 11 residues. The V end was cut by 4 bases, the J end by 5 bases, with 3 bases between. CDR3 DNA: TGTGCCAGCAGTTCCGAAAACATTCAGTACTTC. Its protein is CASSSENIQYF.